This note documents a single TCR beta chain sequence. Its antigen specificity is not known. No per-base quality is available; no much larger clone lies one base away. These data are taken from a study of CD8 T cells in ankylosing spondylitis (dated by TCRdb to about 2017). Concerning the study at large: The study set out to find disease-linked TCR variants by profiling T cell receptor beta repertoires in ankylosing spondylitis patients and healthy donors. The whole study cohort included some 100 healthy donors and under 30 ankylosing spondylitis patients. Peripheral blood samples were taken, and synovial fluid was additionally collected from ankylosing spondylitis patients. Beyond this particular receptor, the publication reports: The disease-linked clones showed a CD8+ phenotype and occurred at relatively low frequencies in peripheral blood. A TCR beta motif of about 8 highly homologous amino acid variants appeared characteristic of blood from ankylosing spondylitis patients. The disease-linked clones were reported as significantly enriched in matched synovial fluid samples from ankylosing spondylitis patients. Some TCR beta motif variants had previously been reported in synovial fluid and blood of reactive arthritis patients, which suggested common disease-initiation mechanisms.

CDR1 and CDR2 are read off the germline V gene as SGHTS and YDEGEE. V is cut by 1 base and J by 5 bases, and the space between the germline ends is 10 bases. The CDR3, cysteine through phenylalanine, is 14 amino acids long. Only CDR3 DNA remains: 42 bases, in frame from the first base. The sequencing machine was an Illumina HiSeq 2500. Quantitative 5'-RACE with molecular barcodes was the method used to prepare the TCR beta libraries. The authors' pipeline ran thus. A new computational method based on a probabilistic model of VDJ rearrangement was used to identify disease-linked TCR variants. In TCRdb, the public reads were trimmed at Q25 with fastp and aligned with MiXCR, with productive beta chains retained. Rows merge per CDR3 protein into single entries with the most common DNA and genes. TCRdb, rather than the study authors, made the V and J calls. This sample is represented by 130,000 or so distinct CDR3 sequences; 15% to 20% of them were singletons. The ten largest clones represent 25% to 40% of the sample.

Sequenced: blood, either unsorted or a sorted T cell fraction (not recorded which). In this chain, TRBV5-8 is recombined with TRBJ1-5; D gene: possibly TRBD1, on 6 matching bases. The receptor was derived from a male donor with ankylosing spondylitis. The encoded CDR3 is CASSLFRGDQPQHF. The nucleotide sequence reads as follows: TGTGCCAGCAGCTTGTTCAGGGGTGATCAGCCCCAGCATTTT.